Presented here are 19 T cell receptor beta chains from one specimen sequenced in a study of T-cell reconstitution after alpha-beta-depleted transplantation in children. Unique molecular identifiers were incorporated into the prepared TCRbeta library. MiXCR, applied by TCRdb to the PCR reads, yields one record per CDR3 protein. This sample has under 300,000 distinct CDR3 sequences, with 9.7% found just once. Sequenced material: PBMCs from the stem cell graft donor, taken from the stem cell graft. The receptors come from a human donor who donated a stem cell graft to a child with SCID.

This clonotype was recorded at least ten times. The chain links TRBV7-6 to TRBJ2-7; TRBD1 is a possible D gene (6 bases). The CDR3 sequence is 14 residues long. Germline CDR1 SGHVS, CDR2 FNYEAQ. The V end lost 5 bases, the J end lost 0 bases, and 11 bases lay between the germline ends. The CDR3 is CASSPRTASYEQYF. In nucleotides, the CDR3 is TGTGCCAGCAGCCCAAGGACAGCCTCCTACGAGCAGTACTTC.

This clonotype was counted many times. The chain employs TRBV5-1 and TRBJ2-2; TRBD1 is a possible D gene (5 bases). Trimming cost V 4 bases and J 0 bases, with 10 bases left between them. In germline, CDR1 is SGHRS, CDR2 YFSETQ. The CDR3 covers 15 residues. The CDR3 spells CASSTRTTNTGELFF. The CDR3 DNA reads as TGCGCCAGCAGCACAAGGACAACGAACACCGGGGAGCTGTTTTTT.

This clonotype was counted at least ten times. V and J are TRBV7-2 and TRBJ2-3; no definite D call. The CDR3 totals 13 residues. Trimming stripped 7 bases from V and 3 bases from J, with 11 bases between. Germline V CDR1 and CDR2: SGHTA, FQGNSA. CDR3 amino acids: CASNFRPTDTQYF. The CDR3 DNA is TGTGCCAGCAACTTTCGGCCGACAGATACGCAGTATTTT.

This clonotype showed up many times. The chain recombines TRBV10-3 with TRBJ2-5; 8 nucleotides align to TRBD2. V shed 8 bases and J 3 bases; nucleotides not matched to a gene: 5. The CDR3 has 13 amino acids. CDR1 is ENHRY, CDR2 SYGVKD, per germline. CDR3 sequence (DNA): TGTGCCATCCGACCAGCGGGGGAAGAGACCCAGTACTTC. This sequence encodes CAIRPAGEETQYF.

This clonotype was picked up many times. V gene TRBV20-1 combines with J gene TRBJ2-3, with TRBD1 identical over 7 bases. After removal of 4 bases from V and 2 bases from J, the junction contained 15 bases not matched to a gene. The CDR3 loop spans 17 amino acids. Looked up from germline, CDR1 is DFQATT and CDR2 is SNEGSKA (reference sequence). The CDR3 DNA reads TGCAGTGCTACCCTATTGGGCAGGGGGAAACACACAGATACGCAGTATTTT. Translation: CSATLLGRGKHTDTQYF.

This clonotype was detected ten times or more. The CDR3 sequence is CASSFIRNTGELFF. CDR3 sequence (DNA): TGTGCCAGCAGTTTCATTCGCAACACCGGGGAGCTGTTTTTT. This chain connects TRBV28 to TRBJ2-2; D ambiguous. This CDR3 is built from 14 residues. Germline CDR1 reads MDHEN; CDR2 reads SYDVKM. With 3 bases removed from V and 2 bases from J, the gap between germline ends came to 7 bases.

This clonotype was recorded many times. V is TRBV2 and J is TRBJ1-2; tentatively, D is TRBD1 (5 bases). V shed 6 bases and J shed 8 bases, with 13 bases lying between them. Germline-derived CDR1 and CDR2 are SNHLY and FYNNEI. The CDR3 runs 12 residues. The CDR3 DNA sequence: TGTGCCAGCAGGGGGGGACTTGGGGGCTACACCTTC. Translated, it gives CASRGGLGGYTF.

This clonotype showed up many times. This chain connects TRBV7-8 to TRBJ2-1; 8 bases match TRBD1. V shed 5 bases and J 7 bases; nucleotides not matched to a gene: 7. Looked up from germline, CDR1 is SGHVS and CDR2 is FQNEAQ. CDR3 size: 14 residues. CDR3 protein: CASSAQTGENEQFF. For the CDR3, the DNA is TGTGCCAGCAGCGCCCAGACAGGGGAGAATGAGCAGTTCTTC.

The table lists this clonotype with many counts. The chain has TRBV6-4 and TRBJ2-3; 13 bases match TRBD2. The CDR3 consists of 16 residues. J gave up 4 bases and V 0 bases, and 1 base lay outside the gene matches. CDR1 is MRHNA, CDR2 SNTAGT, per germline. DNA of the CDR3: TGTGCCAGCAGTGACTCCGGGACTAGCGGGGCAGATACGCAGTATTTT. As protein: CASSDSGTSGADTQYF.

This clonotype was picked up many times. The chain joins TRBV5-5 to TRBJ1-5, with D tentatively TRBD1 (5 bases). The V and J ends lost 4 bases and 2 bases respectively, with 13 bases between them. Germline V gene lookup returns CDR1 SGHKS and CDR2 YYEKEE (reference sequence). This CDR3 spans 15 amino acids. CDR3: CASSDQGGRNQPQHF. In DNA form, the CDR3 reads TGTGCCAGCAGCGACCAGGGCGGCCGCAATCAGCCCCAGCATTTT.

This clonotype was detected ten times or more. The rearrangement uses TRBV5-1 and TRBJ2-3, with no clear D. The CDR3 is made up of 14 amino acids. V was cut by 5 bases and J by 4 bases, with 14 bases left in between. CDR1 is SGHRS, CDR2 YFSETQ, per germline. The CDR3 here is CASRAIDGPDTQYF. The CDR3 nucleotides are TGCGCCAGCAGGGCCATTGATGGCCCAGATACGCAGTATTTT.

This clonotype was recorded many times. The chain joins TRBV7-2 to TRBJ2-7; D is undetermined. Trimming cost V 2 bases and J 3 bases, with 8 bases left between them. Per germline, CDR1 SGHTA and CDR2 FQGNSA. The CDR3 is 13 residues long. CDR3 bases: TGTGCCAGCAGCTTACCGAGGTACTACGAGCAGTACTTC. Its protein is CASSLPRYYEQYF.

This clonotype was detected many times. The chain uses TRBV6-5 and TRBJ1-1; perhaps TRBD1 as D (5 bases). CDR3 length equals 14 residues. Germline V CDR1 and CDR2: MNHEY, SVGAGI. The V and J ends lost 6 bases and 4 bases respectively, with 15 bases between them. The CDR3 region is CASSPWGDGTEAFF. The CDR3 DNA reads as TGTGCCAGCAGCCCGTGGGGCGATGGCACTGAAGCTTTCTTT.

This clonotype was recorded many times. The chain couples TRBV6-2 or TRBV6-3 to TRBJ2-1, with D maybe TRBD2 (6 bases). The CDR3 contains 15 residues. V lost 2 bases and J 6 bases, leaving 14 bases between the germline ends. The germline V gene encodes CDR1 MNHEY and CDR2 SVGEGT. CDR3 region: CASSYPQTRGNEQFF. CDR3 bases: TGTGCCAGCAGTTACCCCCAGACTAGAGGCAATGAGCAGTTCTTC.

In the case of this clonotype: Being one base from a much bigger clone, this may be a read error. J is TRBJ2-1 and V is TRBV12-3 or TRBV12-4; either TRBD1 or TRBD2 may fit D (6 bases each). Trimming removed 5 bases from V and 11 bases from J, with 19 bases in between. There are 14 residues in the CDR3. The CDR3 DNA reads as TGTGCCAGCAGTCCGGGGGCACCCCAGAATAAGCAGTTCTTC. Its translation is CASSPGAPQNKQFF.

Only one count was recorded for this clonotype. This chain connects TRBV12-3 or TRBV12-4 to TRBJ1-5, with TRBD1 matching 8 bases. The CDR3 is 14 amino acids. The V gene end was trimmed by 4 bases and the J gene end by 5 bases; junction bases not matched to a gene: 4. CDR3: CASSWTGSDQPQHF. The CDR3 nucleotides are TGTGCCAGCAGTTGGACAGGGTCAGATCAGCCCCAGCATTTT.

This clonotype was seen at least ten times. The chain links TRBV20-1 to TRBJ2-7; the match to TRBD2 covers 7 bases. Germline values: CDR1 DFQATT, CDR2 SNEGSKA (reference sequence). The CDR3 has 12 residues. The J segment lost 3 bases and the V segment lost 3 bases, leaving 2 bases of the junction unmatched. CDR3 region: CSARRGSYEQYF. In DNA, the CDR3 is TGCAGTGCTAGGCGGGGGAGCTACGAGCAGTACTTC.

The CDR3 bases are TGTGCCAGCAGCCGAGACACTGGGTATTCACCCCTCCACTTT. This sequence encodes CASSRDTGYSPLHF. J is TRBJ1-6 and V is TRBV7-2, with D unresolved. The CDR3 is 14 residues long. In germline, CDR1 is SGHTA, CDR2 FQGNSA. Trimming pared 5 bases from V and 8 bases from J, leaving 13 bases between.

This clonotype was counted many times. The V gene is TRBV14, the J gene TRBJ1-2, with 7 nucleotides matching TRBD1. The germline V gene has CDR1 SGHDN and CDR2 FVKESK. V was pared by 8 bases and J by 7 bases, with 4 bases of the junction left unmatched. This CDR3 comprises 11 residues. CDR3 bases: TGTGCCAGCGGAAACAGGGGTGGCTACACCTTC. It is translated as CASGNRGGYTF.